These 3 T cell receptor beta chains were sequenced from one sample in a study of blood T cells in healthy people across ages. With a J-beta primer mix and a sample-barcoded 5' primer, a second PCR ran about 6 to 11 cycles. MiXCR, applied by TCRdb to the 5' RACE reads, yields one record per CDR3 protein. The table records over a million distinct CDR3 sequences, 45% of them present only once. Sequences were obtained from blood. All receptors derive from a woman aged 55-70 years in good health.

V gene TRBV2 combines with J gene TRBJ2-5, with 16 bases that match TRBD2. Matching the DNA end better, TRBJ2-7 makes the J call doubtful. CDR1 is SNHLY, CDR2 FYNNEI, per germline. This CDR3 is built from 16 residues. Here the CDR3 reads CASMGTSGRGPYEQYF. The CDR3 DNA reads TGTGCCAGCATGGGGACTAGCGGGAGGGGCCCCTACGAGCAGTACTTC.

The V and J genes are TRBV11-2 and TRBJ1-4; D might be TRBD1 (6 bases). Germline V gene data show CDR1 as SGHAT and CDR2 as FQNNGV. V lost 5 bases to trimming and J lost 8 bases, with 18 bases between them. The length of the CDR3 is 15 residues. The chain's CDR3 is CASSPATGLWEKLFF. The CDR3 DNA reads as TGTGCCAGCAGCCCGGCGACAGGATTATGGGAAAAACTGTTTTTT.

The V call is TRBV28, the J call TRBJ2-6; D unresolved. Germline V gene data show CDR1 as MDHEN and CDR2 as SYDVKM. The CDR3 is 16 amino acids. The germline V and J ends were trimmed by 2 bases and 0 bases, with 8 bases remaining between them. This chain's CDR3 is CASSLRSGSGANVLTF. CDR3 DNA: TGTGCCAGCAGTTTACGCTCAGGCTCTGGGGCCAACGTCCTGACTTTC. Full variable domain (remainder filled in from reference TRBV28 and TRBJ2-6): DVKVTQSSRYLVKRTGEKVFLECVQDMDHENMFWYRQDPGLGLRLIYFSYDVKMKEKGDIPEGYSVSREKKERFSLILESASTNQTSMYLCASSLRSGSGANVLTFGAGSRLTVL.